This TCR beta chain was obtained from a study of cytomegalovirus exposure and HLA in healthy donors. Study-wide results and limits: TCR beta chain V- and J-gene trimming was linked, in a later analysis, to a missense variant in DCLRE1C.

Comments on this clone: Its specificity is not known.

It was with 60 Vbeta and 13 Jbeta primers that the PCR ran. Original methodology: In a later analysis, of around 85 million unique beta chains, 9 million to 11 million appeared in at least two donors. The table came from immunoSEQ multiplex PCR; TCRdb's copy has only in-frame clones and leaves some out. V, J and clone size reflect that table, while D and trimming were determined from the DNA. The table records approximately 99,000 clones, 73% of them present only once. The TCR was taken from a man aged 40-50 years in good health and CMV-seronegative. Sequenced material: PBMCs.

CDR3 nucleotides: TGTGCCTGGAGTACATTAAAGGGGCGGACTGAAGCTTTCTTT. Residues: CAWSTLKGRTEAFF. The chain joins TRBV30 to TRBJ1-1, with a weak D call TRBD1 (5 bases). Germline V gene data show CDR1 as GTSNPN and CDR2 as SVGIG (reference sequence). V lost 2 bases and J 5 bases, leaving 15 bases between the germline ends. The CDR3 length is 14 residues.